These 30 T cell receptor beta chains originate from one sample sequenced in a study of blood T cells in healthy people across ages. With a J-beta primer mix and a sample-barcoded 5' primer, a second PCR ran 7 to 11 cycles. TCRdb analysed the 5' RACE reads with MiXCR anew, one entry per CDR3 protein. The data contain some 760,000 distinct CDR3 sequences, around a quarter of them singletons. Another study also made use of these data, one on T cells of mothers and their children.

The sequencing sample was made of blood. The receptors stem from a boy between 10 and 17 years old in good health.

The rearrangement links TRBV20-1 to TRBJ1-2; possible D gene TRBD1, 6 bases. The CDR3 runs to 16 residues. In germline, CDR1 is DFQATT, CDR2 SNEGSKA (reference sequence). With 6 bases removed from V and 0 bases from J, the gap between germline ends came to 20 bases. The CDR3, as DNA: TGCAGTGCGGTAAACAGGGAATCGGCGCCTAACTATGGCTACACCTTC. This codes for CSAVNRESAPNYGYTF.

The J gene is TRBJ2-4, the V gene TRBV9; 11 nucleotides match TRBD1. Germline V gene data show CDR1 as SGDLS and CDR2 as YYNGEE. V lost 3 bases, J lost 5 bases, and 1 base stayed unmatched. This CDR3 has 14 residues. CDR3: CASSEDRGQNIQYF. CDR3 DNA: TGTGCCAGCAGCGAGGACAGGGGGCAAAACATTCAGTACTTC.

The rearrangement joins TRBV30 to TRBJ2-2; 7 bases are shared with TRBD2. The germline V gene encodes CDR1 GTSNPN and CDR2 SVGIG (reference sequence). With 3 bases clipped from V and 6 bases from J, the junction kept 10 bases outside the gene matches. The CDR3 is made up of 15 amino acids. For the CDR3, the DNA is TGTGCCTGGAGCTCTCCGGGACTAACAGCCGGGGAGCTGTTTTTT. Translation: CAWSSPGLTAGELFF.

In this sample, this clonotype turned up a few times. The chain's CDR3 is CASSPMSGRSLEQYF. CDR3 nucleotides: TGTGCCAGCAGCCCCATGAGCGGGAGATCTCTCGAGCAGTACTTC. The chain uses TRBV6-2 or TRBV6-3 and TRBJ2-5; 8 positions agree with TRBD2. With the DNA end fitting TRBJ2-7 better, the J assignment may be wrong. The CDR3 length is 15 residues. In germline, CDR1 is MNHEY, CDR2 SVGEGT.

The chain is built from TRBV29-1 and TRBJ1-2, with 11 nucleotides matching TRBD1. Per germline, CDR1 SQVTM and CDR2 ANQGSEA. Trimming removed 6 bases from V and 1 base from J; junction bases left unmatched: 4. This CDR3 has 14 amino acids. The CDR3 is CSVGQGEGNYGYTF. CDR3 nucleotides: TGCAGCGTGGGACAGGGGGAGGGTAACTATGGCTACACCTTC.

The chain couples TRBV5-1 to TRBJ1-4; D perhaps matches TRBD1 (6 bases). This CDR3 is built from 15 residues. V lost 3 bases and J 10 bases, leaving 19 bases between the germline ends. Germline-derived CDR1 and CDR2 are SGHRS and YFSETQ. This CDR3 is CASSSVTGLRGKLFF. In DNA, the CDR3 is TGCGCCAGCAGCTCCGTCACAGGGTTGCGGGGAAAACTGTTTTTT. The variable domain in full, completed from reference TRBV5-1 and TRBJ1-4, reads KAGVTQTPRYLIKTRGQQVTLSCSPISGHRSVSWYQQTPGQGLQFLFEYFSETQRNKGNFPGRFSGRQFSNSRSEMNVSTLELGDSALYLCASSSVTGLRGKLFFGSGTQLSVL.

This clonotype was observed a handful of times. This chain connects TRBV2 to TRBJ2-5; D might be TRBD2 (6 bases). The CDR3 spans 11 residues. Trimming took 8 bases from V and 5 from J, leaving 9 bases between them. Germline V gives CDR1 SNHLY, CDR2 FYNNEI. CDR3 in amino acids: CASHGRETQYF. The CDR3 bases are TGTGCCAGCCATGGGAGGGAGACCCAGTACTTC.

This chain connects TRBV9 to TRBJ1-1, with D maybe TRBD1 (5 bases). From germline, CDR1 is SGDLS and CDR2 YYNGEE. The ends were cut back, 4 bases at V and 7 bases at J, with 11 bases in the middle. The CDR3 runs 12 residues. The CDR3 coding sequence is TGTGCCAGCAGCCCGGGACTGAATGAAGCTTTCTTT. Translated, it gives CASSPGLNEAFF.

The chain joins TRBV10-3 to TRBJ1-1; 8 nucleotides align to TRBD1. The CDR3 runs to 15 residues. Germline V lookup: CDR1 ENHRY, CDR2 SYGVKD. V lost 0 bases to trimming and J lost 4 bases; unmatched junction nucleotides: 4. CDR3 coding DNA: TGTGCCATCAGTGAGTCGACAGGGGCTATCACTGAAGCTTTCTTT. It yields the protein CAISESTGAITEAFF.

This clonotype was counted a few times. The chain combines TRBV20-1 with TRBJ2-3, with 8 bases that match TRBD2. The CDR3 is made up of 17 amino acids. Germline V gene sequence: CDR1 DFQATT, CDR2 SNEGSKA (reference sequence). V gave up 0 bases and J gave up 4 bases; unmatched junction bases: 12. The CDR3 region has the DNA TGCAGTGCTAGAGAAGCGGGAGCCCGACGGGGCGCAGATACGCAGTATTTT. Protein product: CSAREAGARRGADTQYF.

V and J are TRBV7-9 and TRBJ2-1; perhaps TRBD2 as D (6 bases). The J call may not be correct, given that the DNA end is closer to TRBJ2-5. Germline values: CDR1 SEHNR, CDR2 FQNEAQ (reference sequence). This CDR3 comprises 16 residues. CDR3 bases: TGTGCCAGCAGCATATCGTTCCGGGGGTCGGGTGAGACCCAGTACTTC. This translates into CASSISFRGSGETQYF.

The CDR3 is CATRRDRDYGYTF. The CDR3 bases are TGTGCCACACGCCGGGACAGGGACTATGGCTACACCTTC. The chain couples TRBV27 to TRBJ1-2, with TRBD1 matching over 9 bases. The V segment lost 10 bases and the J segment 3 bases; nucleotides outside the gene matches: 6. The CDR3 spans 13 residues. From germline, CDR1 is MNHEY and CDR2 SMNVEV (reference sequence).

In its sample, this clonotype was seen a few times. The V and J genes are TRBV27 and TRBJ2-1; either TRBD1 or TRBD2 may fit D (5 bases each). There are 15 residues in the CDR3. Looked up from germline, CDR1 is MNHEY and CDR2 is SMNVEV (reference sequence). V lost 3 bases and J lost 5, with 14 bases in between. The CDR3: CASSFISGADNEQFF. The CDR3 bases are TGTGCCAGCAGTTTTATCTCCGGGGCCGACAATGAGCAGTTCTTC.

This rearrangement joins TRBV4-1 to TRBJ2-4; maybe TRBD1 (5 bases). V was shortened by 1 base and J by 3 bases, with 13 bases between the two germline ends. This CDR3 has 16 amino acids. The germline CDR1 and CDR2 sequences are MGHRA and YSYEKL. CDR3 loop: CASSQVVRQFKNIQYF. In nucleotides, the CDR3 is TGCGCCAGCAGCCAAGTAGTTCGACAGTTCAAAAACATTCAGTACTTC.

This clonotype was picked up many times. The gene calls are TRBV7-2 and TRBJ2-5; 13 positions agree with TRBD2. Germline V gives CDR1 SGHTA, CDR2 FQGNSA. Trimming removed 6 bases from V and 2 bases from J; junction bases left unmatched: 6. The CDR3 extends over 16 amino acids. The CDR3 DNA reads as TGTGCCAGCAGGGAACCGGGACTAGCGGGGCAAGAGACCCAGTACTTC. It specifies CASREPGLAGQETQYF.

The chain is built from TRBV5-1 and TRBJ2-5; TRBD1 agrees at 8 bases. Trimming took 3 bases from V and 2 from J; bases not matched to a gene: 6. This CDR3 is built from 15 residues. CDR1 and CDR2 from the germline V gene are SGHRS and YFSETQ. CDR3 sequence: CASSSTGAPQETQYF. CDR3 DNA sequence: TGCGCCAGCAGCTCGACAGGGGCGCCTCAAGAGACCCAGTACTTC.

In its sample, this clonotype was seen a few times. The chain uses TRBV15 and TRBJ2-4; the D is unclear. The CDR3 length is 13 residues. Germline V CDR1 and CDR2: LNHNV, YYDKDF (reference sequence). V shed 0 bases and J shed 4 bases, with 4 bases lying between them. CDR3 sequence reads: CATSRDGKNIQYF. For the CDR3, the DNA is TGTGCCACCAGCAGAGACGGGAAAAACATTCAGTACTTC.

This clonotype was counted only a few times. The junction shows a germline mismatch at one end, possibly a read error. CDR3 sequence reads: CASCLAVARGKETQYF. In DNA, the CDR3 is TGTGCCAGCTGTTTAGCGGTTGCCAGGGGGAAAGAGACCCAGTACTTC. The rearrangement links TRBV28 to TRBJ2-5; a possible D gene is TRBD1 (7 bases). This CDR3 has 16 amino acids. CDR1 and CDR2 from the germline V gene are MDHEN and SYDVKM.

V usage is TRBV10-3 and J usage is TRBJ1-1, with D uncertain. Germline V CDR1 and CDR2: ENHRY, SYGVKD. The ends were cut back, 5 bases at V and 4 bases at J, with 23 bases in the middle. CDR3 length: 17 residues. The CDR3 coding sequence is TGTGCCATCAGTCAAAGGGAGGGTCCTCCCTGGGGCACTGAAGCTTTCTTT. Amino acids: CAISQREGPPWGTEAFF.

The chain uses TRBV7-9 and TRBJ1-4; 8 bases are a match to TRBD1. Trimming removed 3 bases from V and 8 bases from J; junction bases left unmatched: 5. From germline, CDR1 is SEHNR and CDR2 FQNEAQ (reference sequence). The CDR3 spans 14 residues. The CDR3 region is CASSFGQGQEKLFF. In nucleotides, the CDR3 is TGTGCCAGCAGCTTTGGACAGGGACAGGAAAAACTGTTTTTT. Full variable domain (missing parts from reference TRBV7-9 and TRBJ1-4): DTGVSQNPRHKITKRGQNVTFRCDPISEHNRLYWYRQTLGQGPEFLTYFQNEAQLEKSRLLSDRFSAERPKGSFSTLEIQRTEQGDSAMYLCASSFGQGQEKLFFGSGTQLSVL.

The V gene is TRBV6-5, the J gene TRBJ1-4; 7 bases line up with TRBD1. This CDR3 is 14 amino acids long. Trimming took 6 bases from V and 7 from J; bases not matched to a gene: 8. In germline, CDR1 is MNHEY, CDR2 SVGAGI. CDR3 in DNA: TGTGCCAGCAGCCTGACAGGGCCGGGTGAAAAACTGTTTTTT. Translated: CASSLTGPGEKLFF.

The genes are TRBV15 and TRBJ1-2; D is undetermined. Trimming left V 1 base short and J 4 bases short, with 13 bases between. Per the germline V gene, CDR1 is LNHNV and CDR2 is YYDKDF (reference sequence). This CDR3 contains 15 residues. The CDR3 region has the DNA TGTGCCACCAGCAGAGTGTTAACAGATAGCTATGGCTACACCTTC. It specifies CATSRVLTDSYGYTF. The full variable domain, its missing parts supplied by reference TRBV15 and TRBJ1-2, is DAMVIQNPRYQVTQFGKPVTLSCSQTLNHNVMYWYQQKSSQAPKLLFHYYDKDFNNEADTPDNFQSRRPNTSFCFLDIRSPGLGDTAMYLCATSRVLTDSYGYTFGSGTRLTVV.

The rearrangement uses TRBV29-1 and TRBJ1-2; D is unclear. The CDR3 has 11 amino acids. Trimming shortened V by 6 bases and J by 8 bases, and 13 bases separated the two germline ends. Germline loops: CDR1 SQVTM, CDR2 ANQGSEA. CDR3 in amino acids: CSVETPTGYTF. The CDR3 DNA reads as TGCAGCGTCGAAACCCCCACAGGCTACACCTTC.

This clonotype has a handful of counts. The chain carries TRBV20-1 and TRBJ2-5; D assignment may be TRBD1 or TRBD2 (5 bases each). Germline V gene sequence: CDR1 DFQATT, CDR2 SNEGSKA (reference sequence). The CDR3 totals 13 residues. Trimming shortened V by 6 bases and J by 4 bases, and 15 bases separated the two germline ends. CDR3 amino acids: CSARDVSLETQYF. CDR3 coding DNA: TGCAGTGCAAGGGACGTATCTCTAGAGACCCAGTACTTC.

The rearrangement uses TRBV7-9 and TRBJ2-1; 8 bases match TRBD1. CDR1 and CDR2 from the germline V gene are SEHNR and FQNEAQ (reference sequence). J lost 3 bases, V lost 6 bases, and 4 bases had no gene match. The CDR3 length is 14 residues. The CDR3 bases are TGTGCCAGCAGTACAGGGGGTATCTACAATGAGCAGTTCTTC. Its translation is CASSTGGIYNEQFF.

The sample holds many counts of this clonotype. This chain joins TRBV12-3 or TRBV12-4 and TRBJ1-5, with D possibly matching TRBD1 (6 bases). The CDR3 sequence is 12 residues long. The germline V and J ends were trimmed by 5 bases and 7 bases, with 9 bases remaining between them. The CDR3 spells CASSRTGQPQHF. CDR3 nucleotides: TGTGCCAGCAGTAGAACAGGGCAGCCCCAGCATTTT.

This chain joins TRBV20-1 and TRBJ2-2; the D gene is possibly TRBD1 (5 bases). Germline CDR1 is DFQATT and CDR2 is SNEGSKA (reference sequence). The length of the CDR3 is 15 residues. Trimming took 0 bases from V and 2 from J, leaving 10 bases between them. In DNA form, the CDR3 reads TGCAGTGCTAGAGATAGCCAGGGCAACACCGGGGAGCTGTTTTTT. Amino acid sequence: CSARDSQGNTGELFF.

Details on this clonotype: This CDR3 fails to terminate in the conserved phenylalanine or tryptophan, so it likely reflects a read error. This chain connects TRBV5-4 to TRBJ1-1; D is perhaps TRBD1 (5 bases). The CDR3 runs 12 residues. CDR1 is SGHNT, CDR2 YYREEE, per germline (reference sequence). Trimming left V 7 bases short and J 6 bases short, with 13 bases between. In DNA, the CDR3 is TGTGCCAGCCGGGACGGCGAATCTGAAGCTTTCCTT. Its protein product is CASRDGESEAFL.

As DNA, the CDR3 is TGTGCCAGCAGACCGACACTCACAGATACGCAGTATTTT. Its protein is CASRPTLTDTQYF. The chain carries TRBV12-3 or TRBV12-4 and TRBJ2-3; D ambiguous. The CDR3 sequence is 13 residues long. V was shortened by 6 bases and J by 2 bases, with 9 bases between the two germline ends.

This clonotype was seen a few times. This chain joins TRBV12-3 or TRBV12-4 and TRBJ2-7, with D tentatively TRBD2 (5 bases). V was clipped by 5 bases and J by 2 bases, with 10 bases between them. The CDR3 is made up of 13 amino acids. The CDR3 region has the DNA TGTGCCAGCAGTACGGGGAGAACCTACGAGCAGTACTTC. This codes for CASSTGRTYEQYF.